This is a list of T cell receptor beta chains from one sample in a study of T-cell reconstitution after alpha-beta-depleted transplantation in children. Via MiXCR, TCRdb re-called the PCR reads, giving one row per CDR3 protein. The sample records about 600,000 distinct CDR3 sequences, 13% being singletons. Sequences were derived from PBMCs, mostly from graft donor cells, sampled 360 days after TCRalphabeta/CD19-depleted stem cell transplant. These receptor sequences come from a male patient between 10 and 17 years old who had a stem cell transplant for acute myeloid leukemia, so the T cells may come from the graft donor. Both conserved end residues are part of each CDR3. A D gene is named only where the DNA matches it firmly. Clone size is stated in some rows and not others, as once, few, many or a class when expanded.

D,J,size,V,DNA,CDR3
NA,TRBJ2-3,few,TRBV29-1,TGCAGCGTTGGGAGGGGGCGGGATACGCAGTATTTT,CSVGRGRDTQYF
TRBD2,TRBJ2-7,few,TRBV12-3/TRBV12-4,TGTGCCAGCAGATCCCTAGCGGAGGTCTCCTACGAGCAGTACTTC,CASRSLAEVSYEQYF
TRBD2,TRBJ2-1,NA,TRBV29-1,TGCAGCGTTGAAGGTCTAGCGGGAGGGCCGGGGACCTCCTACAATGAGCAGTTCTTC,CSVEGLAGGPGTSYNEQFF
TRBD2,TRBJ2-1,NA,TRBV28,TGTGCCAGCATCCGACTAGCGCACTCCTACAATGAGCAGTTCTTC,CASIRLAHSYNEQFF
NA,TRBJ1-5,NA,TRBV28,TGTGCCAGCAGTTCCGATACCCCGGGAGGGGTTAGCAATCAGCCCCAGCATTTT,CASSSDTPGGVSNQPQHF
TRBD1,TRBJ1-1,NA,TRBV20-1,TGCAGTGCTGATTTGACCGGGACAGGGGGAACTGAAGCTTTCTTT,CSADLTGTGGTEAFF
TRBD1,TRBJ1-5,NA,TRBV6-1,TGTGCCAGCAGTACCCTAGGACAGGGGTTGAGACAGCCCCAGCATTTT,CASSTLGQGLRQPQHF
TRBD1,TRBJ1-3,many,TRBV29-1,TGCAGCGCCGGGACAGGGGTTGGAAACACCATATATTTT,CSAGTGVGNTIYF
TRBD2,TRBJ2-1,NA,TRBV28,TGTGCCAGCAGGGGACTAGCGGGGGATGAGTTCGGGAATGAGCAGTTCTTC,CASRGLAGDEFGNEQFF
NA,TRBJ2-7,NA,TRBV7-2,TGTGCCAGCAGCTTAGCCCTGGACCGTTTCTCCTACGAGCAGTACTTC,CASSLALDRFSYEQYF
NA,TRBJ2-3,many,TRBV29-1,TGCAGCGTTGGCCCCTACAGAGTTTCTAGCACAGATACGCAGTATTTT,CSVGPYRVSSTDTQYF
NA,TRBJ2-3,NA,TRBV21-1,TGTGCCAGCAGCAAAGGGACTAGCGGGAGATGGGATACGCAGTATTTT,CASSKGTSGRWDTQYF
TRBD2,TRBJ2-1,few,TRBV7-6,TGTGCCAGCAGCTTAGATCTAGCGGGAGGCTCGGCCCCCCACAATGAGCAGTTCTTC,CASSLDLAGGSAPHNEQFF